This T cell receptor beta chain appears in the sequencing data of a study of graft-versus-host responses after intestinal transplantation. Germline V lookup: CDR1 SGHRS, CDR2 YFSETQ. This CDR3 contains 15 residues. Trimming shortened V by 0 bases and J by 4 bases, and 13 bases separated the two germline ends. Repertoires were generated with immunoSEQ multiplex PCR, while TCRdb's copy carries only in-frame clones and drops some. The sample gives about 130,000 clones, over 90% of which show up once; 0.15% to 0.2% is in the top ten. With respect to this clone: Its antigen is unidentified.

V and J are TRBV5-1 and TRBJ1-1; no clear D. This material consisted of unstimulated CD4+ T cells sorted from spleen or lymph node cells, taken before intestinal transplant. The TCR sequence derives from a human donor who received an intestinal transplant. CDR3 coding DNA: TGCGCCAGCAGCTTGGCGGTGCTGGGAGGCACTGAAGCTTTCTTT. Its translation: CASSLAVLGGTEAFF.